These T cell receptor beta chains were read from a single sample in a study of T cells expressing NK-cell markers. TCRdb reanalyzed the 5' RACE reads and collapses them to one entry per CDR3 protein, without DNA. The table lists tens of thousands of distinct CDR3 sequences. The sample was blood T cells: a sorted CD56 or NKG2C T cell subset, CD4+ or CD8+ T cells, or bulk PBMC T cells (not recorded which). The receptors stem from a woman between 18 and 75 years old in good health. The CDR3 runs from the conserved cysteine through the conserved F or W.

j_call v_call cdr3_aa
TRBJ2-3 TRBV28 CASSSQGGLDTQYF
TRBJ2-7 TRBV5-5 CASSLGQGRSSYEQYF
TRBJ2-2 TRBV5-1 CASSWGQINTGELFF
TRBJ2-7 TRBV14 CASSQGVANSYEQYF
TRBJ2-7 TRBV13 CASSLVGDAGTLSEQYF
TRBJ1-1 TRBV12-3/TRBV12-4 CASRYGGGDTEAFF
TRBJ2-2 TRBV20-1 CSARGREAGGNTGELFF
TRBJ2-2 TRBV27 CASGVTNTGELFF
TRBJ2-7 TRBV11-2 CASSLAPFPGQGYEQYF
TRBJ1-2 TRBV12-3/TRBV12-4 CASSLSGLAINGYTF
TRBJ2-1 TRBV20-1 CSARDGTGGYYEQFF
TRBJ2-7 TRBV9 CASSPYQRDAYEQYF
TRBJ1-1 TRBV4-1 CASSQTRGTEAFF
TRBJ1-1 TRBV3-1 CASSPRSGFNPNTEAFF
TRBJ1-4 TRBV5-1 CASSLAGATNEKLFF
TRBJ1-6 TRBV12-3/TRBV12-4 CASSGSLGSSPLHF
TRBJ2-1 TRBV4-1 CASSQAKDRDRAYNEQFF
TRBJ2-1 TRBV9 CASSIGTSGYNEQFF
TRBJ1-1 TRBV12-3/TRBV12-4 CASSPGSTEAFF
TRBJ1-1 TRBV4-2 CASSQGIQGYTEAFF
TRBJ2-7 TRBV9 CASSVEDSYEQYF
TRBJ2-7 TRBV20-1 CSARDGKGQEAYEQYF
TRBJ2-5 TRBV6-1 CASNIGTIQETQYF
TRBJ2-7 TRBV12-3/TRBV12-4 CASSLGGTSGIYEQYF
TRBJ2-1 TRBV5-5 CASSEGGYHYNEQFF
TRBJ1-5 TRBV27 CASSGGFNQPQHF
TRBJ2-1 TRBV4-1 CASSQAGEQFF
TRBJ2-1 TRBV4-1 CASTGLVADEQFF
TRBJ1-1 TRBV2 CASSRGLGAEAFF
TRBJ2-5 TRBV12-3/TRBV12-4 CASSPASGVHQETQYF
TRBJ1-5 TRBV11-3 CASSLGGPPASNQPQHF
TRBJ1-3 TRBV25-1 CASTRGRGYAGNTIYF
TRBJ2-3 TRBV3-1 CASSQDVSRLADTDTQYF
TRBJ1-2 TRBV28 CASSLSRTGFSGYTF
TRBJ2-5 TRBV19 CASSTLADQETQYF
TRBJ2-7 TRBV6-5 CASSYPWESGAGEQYF
TRBJ2-3 TRBV4-2 CASSQEGSSIDTQYF
TRBJ2-3 TRBV7-9 CASSAVTSRTDTQYF
TRBJ2-3 TRBV6-2/TRBV6-3 CASSRQRSSTDTQYF
TRBJ1-4 TRBV5-4 CASSLEGINEKLFF
TRBJ2-5 TRBV3-1 CASSPLDPGPQETQYF
TRBJ2-3 TRBV28 CASSWTSASSTDTQYF
TRBJ2-6 TRBV6-5 CASTWIQSSGANVLTF
TRBJ2-7 TRBV7-6 CASSHGTGGYEQYF
TRBJ2-7 TRBV12-3/TRBV12-4 CASSYLNEQYF
TRBJ1-1 TRBV7-9 CASSLVGGEKKNTEAFF
TRBJ1-1 TRBV27 CASSLLGQITEAFF
TRBJ2-2 TRBV5-6 CASNRAHTGELFF